The subject of this entry is one T cell receptor beta chain. What it binds is not known. The data were obtained in a study of T cells in Graves' hyperthyroidism and ophthalmopathy. Subjects aged 18 to 65 presented with newly diagnosed hyperthyroidism of less than 2 months' duration. In making diagnoses, clinical symptoms, serum thyroxine and TRAb, thyroid ultrasound and orbital computed tomography were all used. Amplification yielded TCR beta CDR3 regions, with RNA transcripts as the source. A set of HTBI primers served as the primers for a first-round RT-PCR of the TCR CDR3. TCRdb re-called the multiplex PCR reads through MiXCR, storing one row per CDR3 protein. Counted here are a few hundred thousand distinct CDR3 sequences, more than 20% occurring once; the ten biggest clones make up about 25%. V lost 6 bases, J lost 8 bases, and 8 bases stayed unmatched. The CDR3 sequence is 15 residues long. Germline V gene lookup returns CDR1 MDHEN and CDR2 SYDVKM.

Study-level results: Appearing also in blood were most of the thyroid clonotypes expanded above 0.001.

The clonotype comes from a man younger than 35 with Graves' hyperthyroidism. Sequencing was carried out using blood. This chain links TRBV28 with TRBJ2-2; 11 nucleotides agree with TRBD1. The CDR3 reads CASRTGTGGYGELFF. Here the CDR3 DNA reads TGTGCCAGCAGGACCGGGACAGGGGGTTATGGGGAGCTGTTTTTT.